What follows describes a single T cell receptor (beta chain). The J segment lost 8 bases and the V segment lost 8 bases, leaving 17 bases of the junction unmatched. CDR3 length: 16 residues. CDR1 is SEHNR and CDR2 is FQNEAQ in the germline V gene (reference sequence). In the source study's methods: The authors estimated nucleated cell counts from reference gene primer amplification. Assay: immunoSEQ multiplex PCR; the TCRdb copy retains only in-frame clones and omits some. That table gives V, J and clone size, and the DNA gave D and trimming. The sample comprises some 40,000 clones, about 86% of which are singletons, and about 4.8% rests with the top ten. These data belong to a study of blood T cell repertoires in COVID-19. Across the study: COVID-19 samples, acute and convalescent, were from the United States, Italy and Spain. From T cells, B-cell-depleted T cells, or PBMCs came the material, which was cDNA or gDNA.

The chain links TRBV7-9 to TRBJ1-2, with 10 bases identical to TRBD1. Sequencing used peripheral blood. This receptor was obtained from a man aged 35 to 55 with active COVID-19. CDR3 bases: TGTGCCAGCCAGTGGCTGGGTGGGGGACAGGGGAAAGGCTACACCTTC. Its translation: CASQWLGGGQGKGYTF.